The 10 T cell receptor beta chains below were found in one sample sequenced in a study of T-cell memory formation after mild COVID-19. Via MiXCR, TCRdb re-called the 5' RACE reads, giving one row per CDR3 protein. The repertoire consists of about 84,000 distinct CDR3 sequences, with about 15% occurring once and the leading ten covering 25% to 35%. Sequencing input: PBMCs or a T cell subset sorted from them (not recorded which). The receptor source for this set is an adult woman who had mild COVID-19 (a few samples of this study predate the infection). Cell type and time point are not known.

The chain carries TRBV4-1 and TRBJ2-2; maybe TRBD1 (6 bases). Germline V CDR1 and CDR2: MGHRA, YSYEKL. The ends were cut back, 1 base at V and 1 base at J, with 16 bases in the middle. CDR3 length: 18 residues. CDR3 residues: CASSQVLGTTGNTGELFF. CDR3 bases: TGCGCCAGCAGCCAAGTATTAGGGACAACGGGGAACACCGGGGAGCTGTTTTTT.

The rearrangement uses TRBV6-2 or TRBV6-3 and TRBJ1-2; 7 positions match TRBD1. The CDR3 runs to 15 residues. Germline lookup yields CDR1 MNHEY and CDR2 SVGEGT. The J segment lost 4 bases and the V segment lost 6 bases, leaving 11 bases of the junction unmatched. The CDR3 here is CASRLSLHRGYGYTF. The CDR3 nucleotides are TGTGCCAGCAGGCTGTCCCTCCACAGGGGCTATGGCTACACCTTC.

The chain recombines TRBV4-3 with TRBJ1-2; 9 bases are shared with TRBD1. The CDR3 loop spans 16 amino acids. Trimming cost V 4 bases and J 7 bases; bases outside gene matches: 13. Per germline, CDR1 LGHNA and CDR2 YSLEER. This CDR3 is CASSPYPTQGASGYTF. For the CDR3, the DNA is TGCGCCAGCAGCCCGTACCCGACACAGGGGGCAAGTGGCTACACCTTC.

The J gene is TRBJ2-3, the V gene TRBV7-2, with no clear D. V was shortened by 5 bases and J by 0 bases, with 6 bases between the two germline ends. CDR1 and CDR2 from the germline V gene are SGHTA and FQGNSA. CDR3 length: 13 amino acids. The CDR3 bases are TGTGCCAGCAGCGAGGACAGCACAGATACGCAGTATTTT. It specifies CASSEDSTDTQYF.

This clonotype was detected a few times. The chain joins TRBV30 to TRBJ1-1, with 7 bases identical to TRBD1. V trimming: 3 bases; J trimming: 1 base; junction bases outside the gene matches: 5. Germline assignment: CDR1 GTSNPN and CDR2 SVGIG (reference sequence). This CDR3 spans 14 amino acids. Here the CDR3 DNA reads TGTGCCTGGAGCTATACAGGGGAGAACACTGAAGCTTTCTTT. Amino acid sequence: CAWSYTGENTEAFF.

The chain recombines TRBV6-2 or TRBV6-3 with TRBJ2-1, with 9 positions matching TRBD1. From germline, CDR1 is MNHEY and CDR2 SVGEGT. The junction had 5 bases not matched to a gene; V was cut back by 5 bases and J by 0 bases. The CDR3 spans 16 residues. The CDR3 region is CASSTWDRDSYNEQFF. In nucleotides, the CDR3 is TGTGCCAGCAGTACCTGGGACAGGGACTCCTACAATGAGCAGTTCTTC.

This clonotype was detected ten times or more. The chain employs TRBV7-6 and TRBJ2-1; D not resolved. Germline V lookup: CDR1 SGHVS, CDR2 FNYEAQ. This CDR3 has 11 amino acids. V lost 1 base and J 8 bases, leaving 3 bases between the germline ends. This chain's CDR3 is CASSLGDEQFF. The CDR3 DNA reads TGTGCCAGCAGCTTAGGCGATGAGCAGTTCTTC.

This clonotype was observed many times. The rearrangement links TRBV5-1 to TRBJ2-1; D may be TRBD1 or TRBD2 (7 bases each). Trimming removed 0 bases from V and 7 bases from J, with 11 bases in between. The length of the CDR3 is 14 residues. In germline, CDR1 is SGHRS, CDR2 YFSETQ. CDR3 nucleotide sequence: TGCGCCAGCAGCTTGGGACAGGGAGGGAATGAGCAGTTCTTC. As protein: CASSLGQGGNEQFF.

Only a few counts were recorded for this clonotype. The rearrangement links TRBV5-1 to TRBJ2-7, with a possible D match to TRBD1 (6 bases). CDR3 length: 14 amino acids. V lost 1 base to trimming and J lost 3 bases, with 11 bases between them. In germline, CDR1 is SGHRS, CDR2 YFSETQ. The CDR3 loop is CASSLLAGDYEQYF. The CDR3 bases are TGCGCCAGCAGCTTGTTAGCAGGGGACTACGAGCAGTACTTC.

The chain employs TRBV12-3 or TRBV12-4 and TRBJ2-5, with a weak D call TRBD1 (6 bases). Deletions cut 3 bases from V and 2 bases from J, with 16 bases between. This CDR3 is 16 amino acids long. CDR3 residues: CASSFGPGVSQETQYF. The CDR3 DNA is TGTGCCAGCAGTTTCGGCCCAGGGGTCAGTCAAGAGACCCAGTACTTC.